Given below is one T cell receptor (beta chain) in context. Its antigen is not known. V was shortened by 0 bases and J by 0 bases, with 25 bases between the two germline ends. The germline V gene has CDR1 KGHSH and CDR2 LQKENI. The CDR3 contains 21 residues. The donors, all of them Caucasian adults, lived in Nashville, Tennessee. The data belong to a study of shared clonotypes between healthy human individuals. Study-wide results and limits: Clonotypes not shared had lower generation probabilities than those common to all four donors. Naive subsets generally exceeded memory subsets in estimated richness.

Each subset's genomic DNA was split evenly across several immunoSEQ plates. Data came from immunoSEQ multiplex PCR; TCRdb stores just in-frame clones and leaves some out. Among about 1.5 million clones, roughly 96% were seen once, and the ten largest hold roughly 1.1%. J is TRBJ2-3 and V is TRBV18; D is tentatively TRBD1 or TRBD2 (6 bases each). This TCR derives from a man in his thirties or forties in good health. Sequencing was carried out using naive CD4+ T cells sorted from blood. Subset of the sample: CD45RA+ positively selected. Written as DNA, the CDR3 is TGTGCCAGCTCACCACCGGCGGCAGGGGAGGTCCGTGGCGGGAGCACAGATACGCAGTATTTT. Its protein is CASSPPAAGEVRGGSTDTQYF.